This T cell receptor beta chain was observed in a study of T cells in Graves' hyperthyroidism and ophthalmopathy. Overall study context: The authors collected peripheral blood at initial diagnosis, before any treatment.

This clonotype appeared many times. This CDR3 comprises 12 residues. Germline V gene data show CDR1 as MNHNS and CDR2 as SASEGT. V gave up 4 bases and J gave up 3 bases, with 7 bases separating them. From RNA transcripts, TCR beta CDR3 regions were amplified. First-round RT-PCR targeting the TCR CDR3 was performed with the HTBI primer set. TCRdb ran MiXCR on the multiplex PCR reads and lists one entry per CDR3 protein. This table holds hundreds of thousands of distinct CDR3 sequences, about 20% found once. The J gene is TRBJ2-7, the V gene TRBV6-1, with unresolved D. This TCR was sampled from a young man with Graves' ophthalmopathy. The sample was blood. CDR3 region: CASSVTGYEQYF. The DNA of the CDR3 is TGTGCCAGCAGTGTTACCGGCTACGAGCAGTACTTC.